The sequence of this TCR beta chain was determined in a study of blood T cell repertoires in COVID-19. Turning to the study itself: The analysed material was cDNA or gDNA that came from T cells, B-cell-depleted T cells, or PBMCs.

Ages ranged from about 18 to 89 years, with residence in around 24 US areas. Cohort placement rested on clinical history that participants reported themselves. Authors' methods: Cell counts per sample came from amplifying reference gene primers. The table came from immunoSEQ multiplex PCR; TCRdb's copy has only in-frame clones and leaves some out. V and J calls and clone size are copied from that table; D and trimming were computed from the DNA. The sample has 390,000 or so clones, approximately 90% seen once. V lost 3 bases and J lost 11, with 17 bases in between. Germline assignment: CDR1 MDHEN and CDR2 SYDVKM. The CDR3 consists of 14 residues.

The chain couples TRBV28 to TRBJ1-5, with D unresolved. What was sequenced was PBMCs or T cells enriched from blood (not recorded which). The receptor comes from a man younger than 30 who had recovered from COVID-19. DNA of the CDR3: TGTGCCAGCAGTTTCGCGGGGTCCCTATCAGCCCAGCATTTT. It specifies CASSFAGSLSAQHF.